This T cell receptor (beta chain) was identified in a study of radiation and T cells in renal cell carcinoma. Notes on the study in general: Baseline intratumoral clonotype presence is unknown without pretreatment biopsies. Top tumor clonotypes rose in blood 2 weeks post-radiation, then contracted.

Repertoires were generated with immunoSEQ multiplex PCR, while TCRdb's copy carries only in-frame clones and drops some. Of about 86,000 clones listed, 85% are singletons. Time point meaning: blood 4 weeks post-SBRT, at nephrectomy. Treatment specified: 15 Gy SBRT to primary tumor, nephrectomy 4 weeks later. After SBRT, blood was collected at 2 and 4 weeks, plus baseline. The patient's renal cell carcinoma had clear cell pathology. Concerning this clone itself: Antigen unknown.

The V and J ends lost 3 bases and 1 base, in that order; junction bases with no gene match: 9. From germline, CDR1 is SGHRS and CDR2 YFSETQ. The CDR3 is made up of 16 amino acids. The sequence was obtained from a man aged 45-65 years with renal cell carcinoma. This chain joins TRBV5-1 and TRBJ1-1, with 7 bases identical to TRBD1. Here the sequenced sample was blood, taken from a patient whose treatment included radiotherapy and nephrectomy. DNA of the CDR3: TGCGCCAGCAGCTACGCCCAGGGGGTCGCGAACACTGAAGCTTTCTTT. Translation gives CASSYAQGVANTEAFF.